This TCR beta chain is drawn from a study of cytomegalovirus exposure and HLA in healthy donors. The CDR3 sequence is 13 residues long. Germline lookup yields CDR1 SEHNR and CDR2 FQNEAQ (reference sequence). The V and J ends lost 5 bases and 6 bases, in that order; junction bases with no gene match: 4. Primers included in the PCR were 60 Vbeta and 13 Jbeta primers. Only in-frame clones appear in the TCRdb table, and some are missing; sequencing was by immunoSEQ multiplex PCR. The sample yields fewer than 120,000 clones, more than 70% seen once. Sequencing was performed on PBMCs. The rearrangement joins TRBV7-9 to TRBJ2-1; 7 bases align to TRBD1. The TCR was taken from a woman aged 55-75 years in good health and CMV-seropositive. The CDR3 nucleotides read TGTGCCAGCAGCCGCCGACAGGGCAATGAGCAGTTCTTC. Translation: CASSRRQGNEQFF.